This is a list of T cell receptor beta chains from one sample in a study of T cells in Graves' hyperthyroidism and ophthalmopathy. Each CDR3 protein is one row after TCRdb ran MiXCR on the multiplex PCR reads. The data hold more than 500,000 distinct CDR3 sequences, with about 15% observed a single time. Sequences were obtained from blood. These receptors were obtained from a woman aged 40-49 years with Graves' hyperthyroidism. Each CDR3 is given with its conserved first and last residue. The order of the fields is V gene, D gene, J gene, clone size, CDR3 protein, CDR3 DNA. A D gene is named only where the DNA matches it firmly. Size is omitted from some rows. Given values are once, few, many or a class for expanded clones.

v_gene: TRBV2; d_gene: TRBD2; j_gene: TRBJ2-1; abundance: .; CDR3aa: CASSRLAGIYNEQFF; CDR3nt: TGTGCCAGCAGTAGGCTAGCGGGAATCTACAATGAGCAGTTCTTC
v_gene: TRBV20-1; d_gene: .; j_gene: TRBJ1-2; abundance: many; CDR3aa: CSARVQGLNGYTF; CDR3nt: TGCAGTGCTAGAGTCCAGGGGTTGAATGGCTACACCTTC
v_gene: TRBV28; d_gene: .; j_gene: TRBJ2-5; abundance: few; CDR3aa: CASSLSGGPGKKYF; CDR3nt: TGTGCCAGCAGTTTATCGGGCGGGCCCGGCAAAAAGTACTTC
v_gene: TRBV9; d_gene: .; j_gene: TRBJ1-2; abundance: few; CDR3aa: CASSVFPANYGYTF; CDR3nt: TGTGCCAGCAGCGTATTTCCCGCTAACTATGGCTACACCTTC
v_gene: TRBV28; d_gene: TRBD1; j_gene: TRBJ2-6; abundance: many; CDR3aa: CASRGQADSGANVLTF; CDR3nt: TGTGCCAGCAGGGGACAGGCCGACTCTGGGGCCAACGTCCTGACTTTC
v_gene: TRBV2; d_gene: .; j_gene: TRBJ2-3; abundance: many; CDR3aa: CASRARDTQYF; CDR3nt: TGTGCCAGCAGGGCAAGAGATACGCAGTATTTT
v_gene: TRBV24-1; d_gene: .; j_gene: TRBJ1-5; abundance: many; CDR3aa: CATSDHDQPQHF; CDR3nt: TGTGCCACCAGTGATCACGATCAGCCCCAGCATTTT
v_gene: TRBV6-4; d_gene: .; j_gene: TRBJ1-1; abundance: many; CDR3aa: CASSNTGNTEAFF; CDR3nt: TGTGCCAGCAGTAATACAGGGAACACTGAAGCTTTCTTT
v_gene: TRBV12-3/TRBV12-4; d_gene: .; j_gene: TRBJ2-7; abundance: few; CDR3aa: CASSTPGSGLYEQYF; CDR3nt: TGTGCCAGCAGTACCCCGGGCAGCGGGTTATACGAGCAGTACTTC
v_gene: TRBV20-1; d_gene: .; j_gene: TRBJ1-3; abundance: .; CDR3aa: CSARDSSSSGNTIYF; CDR3nt: TGCAGTGCTAGAGATTCTTCAAGCTCTGGAAACACCATATATTTT
v_gene: TRBV30; d_gene: .; j_gene: TRBJ2-7; abundance: many; CDR3aa: CAWTPTDSYEQYF; CDR3nt: TGTGCCTGGACCCCGACAGATTCCTACGAGCAGTACTTC
v_gene: TRBV5-1; d_gene: TRBD2; j_gene: TRBJ2-1; abundance: many; CDR3aa: CASSLEVAGTNEQFF; CDR3nt: TGCGCCAGCAGCTTGGAGGTAGCGGGAACGAATGAGCAGTTCTTC
v_gene: TRBV27; d_gene: .; j_gene: TRBJ2-1; abundance: once; CDR3aa: CASSFSGFSGNEQFF; CDR3nt: TGTGCCAGCAGTTTTAGCGGCTTCTCGGGGAATGAGCAGTTCTTC
v_gene: TRBV7-9; d_gene: TRBD2; j_gene: TRBJ2-3; abundance: few; CDR3aa: CASSFSTSGRTDTQYF; CDR3nt: TGTGCCAGCAGCTTTTCAACTAGCGGGAGGACAGATACGCAGTATTTT
v_gene: TRBV28; d_gene: .; j_gene: TRBJ2-3; abundance: many; CDR3aa: CASGTAGLSDTQYF; CDR3nt: TGTGCCAGCGGGACGGCAGGGCTTTCAGATACGCAGTATTTT
v_gene: TRBV5-1; d_gene: .; j_gene: TRBJ2-7; abundance: many; CDR3aa: CASTSPPRYEQYF; CDR3nt: TGCGCCAGCACCTCGCCTCCCCGCTACGAGCAGTACTTC
v_gene: TRBV10-3; d_gene: .; j_gene: TRBJ1-3; abundance: few; CDR3aa: CAITPGTFSGNTIYF; CDR3nt: TGTGCCATCACACCTGGGACGTTCTCTGGAAACACCATATATTTT
v_gene: TRBV28; d_gene: .; j_gene: TRBJ2-2; abundance: many; CDR3aa: CASNLFNTGELFF; CDR3nt: TGTGCCAGCAATCTCTTCAACACCGGGGAGCTGTTTTTT
v_gene: TRBV24-1; d_gene: .; j_gene: TRBJ1-1; abundance: many; CDR3aa: CATILGRSNTEAFF; CDR3nt: TGTGCCACCATCCTCGGACGGTCGAACACTGAAGCTTTCTTT
v_gene: TRBV28; d_gene: .; j_gene: TRBJ2-5; abundance: many; CDR3aa: CASSYRETQYF; CDR3nt: TGTGCCAGCAGCTACCGGGAGACCCAGTACTTC
v_gene: TRBV5-1; d_gene: .; j_gene: TRBJ2-3; abundance: .; CDR3aa: CASSLVLGGRGDTRYF; CDR3nt: TGCGCCAGCAGCTTGGTCCTCGGGGGCAGGGGAGATACGCGGTATTTT
v_gene: TRBV2; d_gene: .; j_gene: TRBJ2-7; abundance: many; CDR3aa: CASSERGLPYEQYF; CDR3nt: TGTGCCAGCAGTGAACGGGGGCTACCCTACGAGCAGTACTTC
v_gene: TRBV13; d_gene: .; j_gene: TRBJ2-1; abundance: few; CDR3aa: CASSLGRAHNEQFF; CDR3nt: TGTGCCAGCAGCCTGGGGCGGGCACACAATGAGCAGTTCTTC
v_gene: TRBV30; d_gene: TRBD1; j_gene: TRBJ2-2; abundance: .; CDR3aa: CAWSADRGNSNTGELFF; CDR3nt: TGTGCCTGGAGTGCGGACAGGGGGAATTCGAACACCGGGGAGCTGTTTTTT
v_gene: TRBV2; d_gene: TRBD2; j_gene: TRBJ2-2; abundance: many; CDR3aa: CASSPTSGYTGELFF; CDR3nt: TGTGCCAGCAGCCCGACTAGCGGATACACCGGGGAGCTGTTTTTT
v_gene: TRBV10-3; d_gene: TRBD1; j_gene: TRBJ1-6; abundance: .; CDR3aa: CAITGTENSPLHF; CDR3nt: TGTGCCATCACCGGGACAGAAAATTCACCCCTCCACTTT
v_gene: TRBV18; d_gene: TRBD1; j_gene: TRBJ2-2; abundance: few; CDR3aa: CASSPPRSGTGNTGELFF; CDR3nt: TGTGCCAGCTCACCACCAAGGTCAGGGACAGGGAACACCGGGGAGCTGTTTTTT
v_gene: TRBV7-3; d_gene: .; j_gene: TRBJ1-1; abundance: .; CDR3aa: CASSPDAGQNTEAFF; CDR3nt: TGTGCCAGCAGCCCGGACGCGGGACAGAACACTGAAGCTTTCTTT
v_gene: TRBV7-3; d_gene: TRBD2; j_gene: TRBJ2-1; abundance: .; CDR3aa: CASSLQGRGVILGYNEQFF; CDR3nt: TGTGCCAGCAGCTTACAAGGGAGGGGCGTCATCTTGGGGTACAATGAGCAGTTCTTC